The rows below give T cell receptor beta chains drawn from one sample of a study of cytomegalovirus exposure and HLA in healthy donors. TCRdb's copy holds only in-frame clones and misses some; the assay was immunoSEQ multiplex PCR. In the table there are about 89,000 clones, under 80% of which are singletons. The specimen was PBMCs. These receptors were obtained from a male donor in good health and CMV-seronegative. Both conserved end residues are part of each CDR3. The order of the fields is D gene, V gene, CDR3 length, J gene, clone size, CDR3 DNA, CDR3 protein. The D gene is left open where the match is weak. Rows may omit the clone size; those that give it use once, few, many or a size class.

d_call: TRBD1; v_call: TRBV5-4; cdr3_length: 15; j_call: TRBJ2-7; clone_size: -; cdr3_nt: TGTGCCAGCAGCCAGGCCCTCAGGGGGCGCGACGAGCAGTACTTC; cdr3_aa: CASSQALRGRDEQYF
d_call: -; v_call: TRBV4-2; cdr3_length: 15; j_call: TRBJ1-1; clone_size: -; cdr3_nt: TGTGCCAGCAGCCAAGATCAAGGCGGGAACACTGAAGCTTTCTTT; cdr3_aa: CASSQDQGGNTEAFF
d_call: -; v_call: TRBV27; cdr3_length: 12; j_call: TRBJ2-5; clone_size: -; cdr3_nt: TGTGCCAGCAGTTTTTCCAAAGAGACCCAGTACTTC; cdr3_aa: CASSFSKETQYF
d_call: -; v_call: TRBV5-1; cdr3_length: 14; j_call: TRBJ1-1; clone_size: -; cdr3_nt: TGCGCCAGCAGCCGGGGAACTGCGAACACTGAAGCTTTCTTT; cdr3_aa: CASSRGTANTEAFF
d_call: -; v_call: TRBV7-2; cdr3_length: 14; j_call: TRBJ1-5; clone_size: -; cdr3_nt: TGTGCCAGCAGCTTGAGGGCTGGCAATCAGCCCCAGCATTTT; cdr3_aa: CASSLRAGNQPQHF
d_call: -; v_call: TRBV30; cdr3_length: 15; j_call: TRBJ2-7; clone_size: -; cdr3_nt: TGTGCCTGGAGTGTTAGGGGACACCCACCCTACGAGCAGTACTTC; cdr3_aa: CAWSVRGHPPYEQYF
d_call: -; v_call: TRBV7-2; cdr3_length: 13; j_call: TRBJ2-2; clone_size: -; cdr3_nt: TGTGCCAGCAGCGCCAATCGAGCCGGGGAGCTGTTTTTT; cdr3_aa: CASSANRAGELFF
d_call: -; v_call: TRBV30; cdr3_length: 15; j_call: TRBJ2-7; clone_size: -; cdr3_nt: TGTGCCTGGAGTGTAATGGGGGGTCGGGCCTACGAGCAGTACTTC; cdr3_aa: CAWSVMGGRAYEQYF
d_call: -; v_call: TRBV27; cdr3_length: 14; j_call: TRBJ2-7; clone_size: -; cdr3_nt: TGTGCCAGCAGTTTAGGGGAGAGCTCCTACGAGCAGTACTTC; cdr3_aa: CASSLGESSYEQYF
d_call: -; v_call: TRBV4-3; cdr3_length: 13; j_call: TRBJ2-7; clone_size: medium-sized; cdr3_nt: TGCGCCAGCAGCCAGCATGCAGGGCTCGAGCAGTACTTC; cdr3_aa: CASSQHAGLEQYF
d_call: -; v_call: TRBV28; cdr3_length: 14; j_call: TRBJ1-5; clone_size: -; cdr3_nt: TGTGCCAGCAGTTTAATGGGGGCCAATCAGCCCCAGCATTTT; cdr3_aa: CASSLMGANQPQHF
d_call: TRBD2; v_call: TRBV7-9; cdr3_length: 16; j_call: TRBJ2-5; clone_size: -; cdr3_nt: TGTGCCAGCAGTCAGAGCGGGAGGGCCGGGATGGAGACCCAGTACTTC; cdr3_aa: CASSQSGRAGMETQYF
d_call: TRBD1; v_call: TRBV18; cdr3_length: 13; j_call: TRBJ1-1; clone_size: few; cdr3_nt: TGTGCCAGCTCACCCGGACAGGGAGCTGAAGCTTTCTTT; cdr3_aa: CASSPGQGAEAFF
d_call: TRBD2; v_call: TRBV19; cdr3_length: 13; j_call: TRBJ2-5; clone_size: -; cdr3_nt: TGTGCCAGTAGTCGCGGGAGAGAAGAGACCCAGTACTTC; cdr3_aa: CASSRGREETQYF
d_call: -; v_call: TRBV18; cdr3_length: 15; j_call: TRBJ2-7; clone_size: -; cdr3_nt: TGTGCCAGCTCACCGGGGGCCCGAACCTCCTACGAGCAGTACTTC; cdr3_aa: CASSPGARTSYEQYF
d_call: TRBD1; v_call: TRBV7-2; cdr3_length: 17; j_call: TRBJ1-6; clone_size: -; cdr3_nt: TGTGCCAGCAGCCCCTGGACAGGACGGATCTATAATTCACCCCTCCACTTT; cdr3_aa: CASSPWTGRIYNSPLHF
d_call: TRBD1; v_call: TRBV4-3; cdr3_length: 15; j_call: TRBJ2-3; clone_size: -; cdr3_nt: TGCGCCAGCAGCCAAGTATTCACAGGGGAGGATACGCAGTATTTT; cdr3_aa: CASSQVFTGEDTQYF
d_call: -; v_call: TRBV7-7; cdr3_length: 13; j_call: TRBJ1-5; clone_size: -; cdr3_nt: TGTGCTAGCAGCTCGCGTCGGAATCAGCCCCAGCATTTT; cdr3_aa: CASSSRRNQPQHF
d_call: TRBD2; v_call: TRBV5-1; cdr3_length: 16; j_call: TRBJ2-7; clone_size: -; cdr3_nt: TGCGCCAGCAGCTTGGGGGGGACTAGCGTCACCTACGAGCAGTACTTC; cdr3_aa: CASSLGGTSVTYEQYF
d_call: -; v_call: TRBV10-3; cdr3_length: 15; j_call: TRBJ2-7; clone_size: -; cdr3_nt: TGTGCCATCAGTGAGATGCAGGGGTTGAACTACGAGCAGTACTTC; cdr3_aa: CAISEMQGLNYEQYF
d_call: -; v_call: TRBV9; cdr3_length: 16; j_call: TRBJ1-5; clone_size: -; cdr3_nt: TGTGCCAGCAGCGTAGGGGCAGGGATTAGCAATCAGCCCCAGCATTTT; cdr3_aa: CASSVGAGISNQPQHF
d_call: TRBD1; v_call: TRBV28; cdr3_length: 14; j_call: TRBJ1-1; clone_size: -; cdr3_nt: TGTGCCAGCAGTTTCGGGGACAGGGGTACTGAAGCTTTCTTT; cdr3_aa: CASSFGDRGTEAFF
d_call: -; v_call: TRBV10-3; cdr3_length: 13; j_call: TRBJ1-5; clone_size: -; cdr3_nt: TGTGCCATCACCGAGCGGGAAAATCAGCCCCAGCATTTT; cdr3_aa: CAITERENQPQHF
d_call: -; v_call: TRBV6-1; cdr3_length: 14; j_call: TRBJ1-2; clone_size: once; cdr3_nt: TGTGCCAGCAGGGAGAACGGCAGATACTATGGCTACACCTTC; cdr3_aa: CASRENGRYYGYTF
d_call: -; v_call: TRBV5-1; cdr3_length: 15; j_call: TRBJ1-5; clone_size: -; cdr3_nt: TGCGCCAGCAGCTTGGACAGTCCAAGCAATCAGCCCCAGCATTTT; cdr3_aa: CASSLDSPSNQPQHF
d_call: TRBD1; v_call: TRBV7-2; cdr3_length: 15; j_call: TRBJ1-1; clone_size: -; cdr3_nt: TGTGCCAGCAGCCAAGGGACAGGGGGCAACACTGAAGCTTTCTTT; cdr3_aa: CASSQGTGGNTEAFF
d_call: -; v_call: TRBV2; cdr3_length: 15; j_call: TRBJ2-7; clone_size: once; cdr3_nt: TGTGCCAGCAGAGGGGAGGACAGGAGCCCCTACGAGCAGTACTTC; cdr3_aa: CASRGEDRSPYEQYF
d_call: TRBD1; v_call: TRBV5-1; cdr3_length: 15; j_call: TRBJ2-1; clone_size: few; cdr3_nt: TGCGCCAGCAGCTTGTCAGGGGGCTCCTACAATGAGCAGTTCTTC; cdr3_aa: CASSLSGGSYNEQFF
d_call: TRBD1; v_call: TRBV5-1; cdr3_length: 16; j_call: TRBJ2-1; clone_size: -; cdr3_nt: TGCGCCAGCAGCCAAACCGGGACAGGGGCGGACAATGAGCAGTTCTTC; cdr3_aa: CASSQTGTGADNEQFF
d_call: TRBD1; v_call: TRBV6-1; cdr3_length: 15; j_call: TRBJ1-6; clone_size: -; cdr3_nt: TGTGCCAGCAGAAAACAGGGGGCGGACAATTCACCCCTCCACTTT; cdr3_aa: CASRKQGADNSPLHF
d_call: -; v_call: TRBV5-1; cdr3_length: 14; j_call: TRBJ1-4; clone_size: -; cdr3_nt: TGCGCCAGCAGCTTGGAGCAGGGAAAGGGAAAACTGTTTTTT; cdr3_aa: CASSLEQGKGKLFF
d_call: TRBD2; v_call: TRBV4-1; cdr3_length: 18; j_call: TRBJ2-6; clone_size: -; cdr3_nt: TGCGCCAGCAGCCGGGAGGGAGGGACGACCCCTGGGGCCAACGTCCTGACTTTC; cdr3_aa: CASSREGGTTPGANVLTF
d_call: -; v_call: TRBV7-8; cdr3_length: 14; j_call: TRBJ2-5; clone_size: -; cdr3_nt: TGTGCCAGCAGCTTATGGGCACAGCGGGAGACCCAGTACTTC; cdr3_aa: CASSLWAQRETQYF
d_call: TRBD2; v_call: TRBV4-1; cdr3_length: 19; j_call: TRBJ2-1; clone_size: -; cdr3_nt: TGCGCCAGCAGCCAGAGGCAAGGTGGGGGAGGGAGCTCCTACAATGAGCAGTTCTTC; cdr3_aa: CASSQRQGGGGSSYNEQFF
d_call: TRBD1; v_call: TRBV7-8; cdr3_length: 13; j_call: TRBJ2-7; clone_size: -; cdr3_nt: TGTGCCTCCCTCGGGACAGGGCCCTACGAGCAGTACTTC; cdr3_aa: CASLGTGPYEQYF
d_call: -; v_call: TRBV10-1; cdr3_length: 16; j_call: TRBJ1-1; clone_size: -; cdr3_nt: TGCGCCAGCAGTGCCGGACAGAGTTTGATGAACACTGAAGCTTTCTTT; cdr3_aa: CASSAGQSLMNTEAFF
d_call: -; v_call: TRBV6-5; cdr3_length: 11; j_call: TRBJ2-5; clone_size: -; cdr3_nt: TGTGCCAGCAGTTACCTCGGGGCCCAGTACTTC; cdr3_aa: CASSYLGAQYF
d_call: TRBD2; v_call: TRBV18; cdr3_length: 19; j_call: TRBJ2-7; clone_size: -; cdr3_nt: TGTGCCAGCTCATCAGCTTCGGGACTAGCGGGAAGCGGATCCTACGAGCAGTACTTC; cdr3_aa: CASSSASGLAGSGSYEQYF